This record covers a single T cell receptor beta chain. The assay was immunoSEQ multiplex PCR, and TCRdb's table has in-frame clones only and misses some. The sample includes about 14,000 clones, about 88% of them seen just once. The sample originates from a study of blood T cell repertoires in COVID-19. The clonotype comes from a man older than 75 with acute or convalescent COVID-19. Sequencing input: peripheral blood.

The CDR3 here is CAWNKKGGQGATGANVLTF. CDR3 coding DNA: TGTGCCTGGAACAAAAAGGGCGGACAGGGGGCCACTGGGGCCAACGTCCTGACTTTC. The V call is TRBV30, the J call TRBJ2-6, with 11 bases that match TRBD1. Germline-derived CDR1 and CDR2 are GTSNPN and SVGIG (reference sequence). With 4 bases clipped from V and 2 bases from J, the junction kept 13 bases outside the gene matches. The CDR3 is 19 amino acids. Full variable domain (missing parts from reference TRBV30 and TRBJ2-6): SQTIHQWPATLVQPVGSPLSLECTVEGTSNPNLYWYRQAAGRGLQLLFYSVGIGQISSEVPQNLSASRPQDRQFILSSKKLLLSDSGFYLCAWNKKGGQGATGANVLTFGAGSRLTVL.